The present T cell receptor (beta chain) was sequenced within a study of response to subunit inactivated influenza vaccine. General study points: Authors suggested few new T cells are recruited by each seasonal influenza vaccination.

CDR1 is LGHDT and CDR2 is YNNKEL in the germline V gene (reference sequence). The CDR3 length is 13 residues. This clonotype was counted a few times. The antigen is undetermined. The junction departs from the called germline gene at one end, perhaps through a read error. Each CDR3 protein is one row after TCRdb ran MiXCR on the RT-PCR reads. Of hundreds of thousands of distinct CDR3 sequences in the sample, 7.5% to 8.5% were seen once. The chain joins TRBV3-1 to TRBJ2-1, with 12 bases identical to TRBD2. The sequence was obtained from a man aged 50-75 years who received an inactivated influenza vaccine. The input for sequencing was PBMCs from blood, taken less than 30 months after vaccination. The CDR3 spells CASSPGTSGPPVF. The CDR3 DNA reads as TGTGCCAGCAGCCCGGGGACTAGCGGGCCCCCGGTCTTC.